What follows describes a single T cell receptor beta chain. No antigen is known for it. One base away there is no much larger clone; base qualities are not given. TCRbeta CDR3 regions were amplified from genomic DNA using the immunoSEQ Assay, a bias-controlled multiplex PCR. Per the source publication's procedure: Nucleated cell counts per sample were estimated from amplification of reference gene primers within the assay. To quantify the absolute abundance of each unique TCRbeta CDR3 rearrangement, sequence reads were collapsed and filtered. For each sample, productive Simpson clonality was calculated by taking the square root of Simpson's diversity index across productive rearrangements. Imported from immuneACCESS, the table was reduced by TCRdb to in-frame sequences with V and J called. These copies leave out some clones; in studies compared against another copy, an unresolved V gene accounts for under half, and the cause of the remainder is not known. V and J calls and clone size come straight from that table; D and trimming were deduced from the DNA. The sample data list 290,000 or so clones, and around 90% of these were observed just once. Around 1.1% of the sample comes from the top ten.

These data belong to a study of blood T cell repertoires in COVID-19 (TCRdb year 2020). Study-wide context: Samples covering the acute and convalescent phases of COVID-19 were provided by collaborators in the United States, Italy and Spain. Subjects who had been exposed to COVID-19, were actively infected with it, or had recovered from it provided the deeply sampled blood TCRbeta repertoires that made up the dataset. HLA class I and class II types, where available, came from metadata supplied by the sample provider rather than from assay-based typing. The repertoires were released in a freely available public database intended as a resource for research on the immune response to SARS-CoV-2. A de-identified subject ID, COVID-19 status, age in years and sex were almost always included in the sample metadata. The prospective study material was composed of cDNA or gDNA derived from T cells, B-cell-depleted T cells, or PBMCs. Samples were obtained from the ongoing ImmuneRACE study (first 160 participants) and from 1,200 or so subjects provided by 6 global collaborators. Findings and caveats that apply to the study as a whole: Clinical and demographic metadata were provided uncurated, with the amount varying by source and participant.

In the prospective study, participants were about 18 to 89 years old, resided in fewer than 25 geographic areas of the United States, and were enrolled through a virtual design. To assign participants to cohorts, the prospective study relied on clinical history that participants themselves reported in a screening survey and a study questionnaire. ImmuneRACE Cohort 3 recovered participants were defined by two consecutive negative NP/OP PCR tests, healthcare professional clearance, or symptom resolution. Each participant in the prospective study had whole blood, serum and a nasopharyngeal or oropharyngeal swab collected by mobile phlebotomists. Participants in the prospective study had the option to provide additional blood draws and questionnaires over an approximately 2-month period. Prospective study blood samples were shipped either frozen or at room temperature before DNA extraction. The sample taken for sequencing was PBMCs or T cells enriched from blood (not recorded which). The receptor comes from a woman aged 30 to 39 who had recovered from COVID-19.

The nucleotide sequence reads TGTGCCAGCAGTGTGCAGGGTGGCAATCAGCCCCAGCATTTT. Its amino acids are CASSVQGGNQPQHF. The chain couples TRBV28 to TRBJ1-5; the D gene is perhaps TRBD1, on 5 matching bases. V and J are truncated by 5 bases and 2 bases respectively, leaving an intervening sequence of 10 bases. CDR1 MDHEN and CDR2 SYDVKM were looked up in the germline V gene. The CDR3 measures 14 amino acids from cysteine to phenylalanine. Kept here is only the CDR3 DNA, which spans 42 bases and is read in frame from base 1. Here the CDR3 is joined to the reference TRBV28 and TRBJ1-5 genes, and the full variable domain is: DVKVTQSSRYLVKRTGEKVFLECVQDMDHENMFWYRQDPGLGLRLIYFSYDVKMKEKGDIPEGYSVSREKKERFSLILESASTNQTSMYLCASSVQGGNQPQHFGDGTRLSIL.